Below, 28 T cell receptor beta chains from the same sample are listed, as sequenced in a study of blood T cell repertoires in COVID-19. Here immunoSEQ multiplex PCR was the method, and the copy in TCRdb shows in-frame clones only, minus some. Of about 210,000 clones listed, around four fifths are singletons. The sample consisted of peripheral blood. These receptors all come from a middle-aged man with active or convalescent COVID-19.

The CDR3 sequence is CASSQGRSTGTGNTIYF. The CDR3 DNA reads TGTGCCAGCAGCCAAGGACGATCGACAGGCACTGGAAACACCATATATTTT. This chain uses TRBV3-1 (or the pseudogene TRBV3-2) with TRBJ1-3, with TRBD1 as a possible D gene (6 bases). Germline-derived CDR1 and CDR2 are LGHDT and YNNKEL (reference sequence). V dropped 1 base and J dropped 2 bases, with 15 bases sitting between them. The CDR3 consists of 17 residues.

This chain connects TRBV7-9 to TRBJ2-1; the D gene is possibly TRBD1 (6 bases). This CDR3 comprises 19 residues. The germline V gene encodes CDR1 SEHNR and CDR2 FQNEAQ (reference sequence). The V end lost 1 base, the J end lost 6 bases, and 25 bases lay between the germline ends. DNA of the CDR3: TGTGCCAGCAGCTTAGTCCCTTTACCGGGACAAAGAGGCCTCAATGAGCAGTTCTTC. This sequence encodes CASSLVPLPGQRGLNEQFF. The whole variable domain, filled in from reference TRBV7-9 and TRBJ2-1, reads DTGVSQNPRHKITKRGQNVTFRCDPISEHNRLYWYRQTLGQGPEFLTYFQNEAQLEKSRLLSDRFSAERPKGSFSTLEIQRTEQGDSAMYLCASSLVPLPGQRGLNEQFFGPGTRLTVL.

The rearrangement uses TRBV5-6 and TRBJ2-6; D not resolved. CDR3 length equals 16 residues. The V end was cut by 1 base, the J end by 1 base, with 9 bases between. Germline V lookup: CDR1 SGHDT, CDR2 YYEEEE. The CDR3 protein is CASSLYAESGANVLTF. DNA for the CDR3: TGTGCCAGCAGCTTGTATGCGGAATCTGGGGCCAACGTCCTGACTTTC.

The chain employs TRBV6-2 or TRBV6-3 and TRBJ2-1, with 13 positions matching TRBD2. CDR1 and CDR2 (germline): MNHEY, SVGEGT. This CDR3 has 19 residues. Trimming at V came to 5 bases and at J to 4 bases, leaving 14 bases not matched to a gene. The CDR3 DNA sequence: TGTGCCAGCAGTGGTCCGGGAGGACTAGCGGGAGTACAGTACAATGAGCAGTTCTTC. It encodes CASSGPGGLAGVQYNEQFF.

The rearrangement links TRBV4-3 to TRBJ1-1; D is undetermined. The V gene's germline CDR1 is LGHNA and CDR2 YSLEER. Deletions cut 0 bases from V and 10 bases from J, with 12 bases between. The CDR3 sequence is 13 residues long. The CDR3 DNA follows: TGCGCCAGCAGCCAAGATTTGGGCTTGGTAGCTTTCTTT. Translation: CASSQDLGLVAFF.

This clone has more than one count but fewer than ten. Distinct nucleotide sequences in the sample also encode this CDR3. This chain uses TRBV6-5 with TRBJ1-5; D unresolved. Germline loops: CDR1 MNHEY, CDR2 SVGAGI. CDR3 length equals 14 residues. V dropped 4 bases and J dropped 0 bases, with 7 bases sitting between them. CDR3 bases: TGTGCCAGCAGTTCAGGTGTTAGCAATCAGCCCCAGCATTTT. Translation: CASSSGVSNQPQHF.

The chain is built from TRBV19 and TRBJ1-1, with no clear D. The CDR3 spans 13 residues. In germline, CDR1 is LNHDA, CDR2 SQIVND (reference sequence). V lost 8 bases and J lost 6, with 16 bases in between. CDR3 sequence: CASLSVLSAEAFF. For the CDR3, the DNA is TGTGCCAGTTTGTCTGTTCTCAGCGCTGAAGCTTTCTTT.

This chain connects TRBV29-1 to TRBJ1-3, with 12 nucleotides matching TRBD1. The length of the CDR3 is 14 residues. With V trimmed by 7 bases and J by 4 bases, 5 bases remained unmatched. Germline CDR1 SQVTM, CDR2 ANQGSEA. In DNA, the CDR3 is TGCAGCGCCGGGACAGGGGGCGGCGGAAACACCATATATTTT. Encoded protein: CSAGTGGGGNTIYF.

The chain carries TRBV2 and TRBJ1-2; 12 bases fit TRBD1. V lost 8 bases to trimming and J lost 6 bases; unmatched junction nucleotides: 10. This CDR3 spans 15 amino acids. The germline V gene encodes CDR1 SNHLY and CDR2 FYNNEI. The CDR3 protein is CASGTGGTEGHGYTF. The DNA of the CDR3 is TGTGCCAGCGGGACAGGGGGCACGGAGGGTCATGGCTACACCTTC.

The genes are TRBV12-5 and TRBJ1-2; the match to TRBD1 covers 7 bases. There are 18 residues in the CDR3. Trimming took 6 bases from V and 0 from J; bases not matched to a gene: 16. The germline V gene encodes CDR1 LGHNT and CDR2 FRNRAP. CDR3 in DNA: TGTGCTAGTGGCCAACCCACCGACAGGGAACAAGCTAACTATGGCTACACCTTC. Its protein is CASGQPTDREQANYGYTF.

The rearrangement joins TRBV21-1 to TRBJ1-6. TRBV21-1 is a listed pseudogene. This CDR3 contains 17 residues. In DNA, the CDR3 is TGTGCCAGCAGCAAAGGAGGGCAGAGCTCCTATAATTCACCCCTCCACTTT. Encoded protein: CASSKGGQSSYNSPLHF.

CDR3 nucleotide sequence: TGTGCCAGCAGTCTCACGCGGGACAGGGGGCGCTTTGGTGAGCAGTTCTTC. Its translation is CASSLTRDRGRFGEQFF. The chain uses TRBV28 and TRBJ2-1; 12 bases are shared with TRBD1. Germline assignment: CDR1 MDHEN and CDR2 SYDVKM. With V trimmed by 5 bases and J by 9 bases, 14 bases remained unmatched. There are 17 residues in the CDR3. The whole variable domain, filled in from reference TRBV28 and TRBJ2-1, reads DVKVTQSSRYLVKRTGEKVFLECVQDMDHENMFWYRQDPGLGLRLIYFSYDVKMKEKGDIPEGYSVSREKKERFSLILESASTNQTSMYLCASSLTRDRGRFGEQFFGPGTRLTVL.

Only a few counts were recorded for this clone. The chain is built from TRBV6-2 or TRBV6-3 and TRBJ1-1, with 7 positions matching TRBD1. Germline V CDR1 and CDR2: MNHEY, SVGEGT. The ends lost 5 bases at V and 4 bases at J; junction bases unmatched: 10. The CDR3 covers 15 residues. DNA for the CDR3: TGTGCCAGCAGTGGACACAGGGGAATCTTCACTGAAGCTTTCTTT. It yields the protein CASSGHRGIFTEAFF.

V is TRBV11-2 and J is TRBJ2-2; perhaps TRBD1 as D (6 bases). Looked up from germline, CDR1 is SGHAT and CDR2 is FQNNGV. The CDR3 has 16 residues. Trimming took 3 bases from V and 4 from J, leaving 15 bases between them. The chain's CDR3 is CASSFVQGPSTGELFF. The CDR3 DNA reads TGTGCCAGCAGCTTCGTACAGGGTCCGAGCACCGGGGAGCTGTTTTTT.

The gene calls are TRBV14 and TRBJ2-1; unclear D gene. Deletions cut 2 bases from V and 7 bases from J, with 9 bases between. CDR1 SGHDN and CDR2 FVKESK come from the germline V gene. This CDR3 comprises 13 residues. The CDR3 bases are TGTGCCAGCAGCCAATTGCGCGTAAATGAGCAGTTCTTC. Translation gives CASSQLRVNEQFF.

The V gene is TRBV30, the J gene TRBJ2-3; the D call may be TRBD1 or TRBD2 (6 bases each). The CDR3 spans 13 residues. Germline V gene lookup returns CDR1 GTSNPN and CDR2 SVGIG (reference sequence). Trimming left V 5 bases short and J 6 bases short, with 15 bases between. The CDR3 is CAWGGQVRDTQYF. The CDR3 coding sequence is TGTGCCTGGGGGGGGCAGGTGCGGGATACGCAGTATTTT. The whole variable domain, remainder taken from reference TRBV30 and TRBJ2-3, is SQTIHQWPATLVQPVGSPLSLECTVEGTSNPNLYWYRQAAGRGLQLLFYSVGIGQISSEVPQNLSASRPQDRQFILSSKKLLLSDSGFYLCAWGGQVRDTQYFGPGTRLTVL.

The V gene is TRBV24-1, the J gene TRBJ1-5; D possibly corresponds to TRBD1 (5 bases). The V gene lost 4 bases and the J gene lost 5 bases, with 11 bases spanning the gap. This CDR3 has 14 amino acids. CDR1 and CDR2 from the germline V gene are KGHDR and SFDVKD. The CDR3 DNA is TGTGCCACCAGTGAAGCAGGGCCGGATCAGCCCCAGCATTTT. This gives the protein CATSEAGPDQPQHF.

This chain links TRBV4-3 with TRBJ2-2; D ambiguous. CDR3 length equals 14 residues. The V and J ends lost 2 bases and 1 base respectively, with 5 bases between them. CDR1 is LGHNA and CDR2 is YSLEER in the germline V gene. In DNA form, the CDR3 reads TGCGCCAGCAGCCAATTCATGAACACCGGGGAGCTGTTTTTT. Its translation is CASSQFMNTGELFF.

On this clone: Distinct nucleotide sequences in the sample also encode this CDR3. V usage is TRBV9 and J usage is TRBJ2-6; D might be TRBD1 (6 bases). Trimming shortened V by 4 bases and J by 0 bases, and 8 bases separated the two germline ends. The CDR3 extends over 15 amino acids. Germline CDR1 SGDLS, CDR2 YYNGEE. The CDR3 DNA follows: TGTGCCAGCAGCCCAGGGGACTCTGGGGCCAACGTCCTGACTTTC. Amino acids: CASSPGDSGANVLTF.

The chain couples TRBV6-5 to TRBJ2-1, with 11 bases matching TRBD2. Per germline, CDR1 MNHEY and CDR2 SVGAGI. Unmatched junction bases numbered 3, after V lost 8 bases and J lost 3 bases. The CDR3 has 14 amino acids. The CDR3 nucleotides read TGTGCCAGCCAAACTAGCGGGAGCTACAATGAGCAGTTCTTC. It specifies CASQTSGSYNEQFF.

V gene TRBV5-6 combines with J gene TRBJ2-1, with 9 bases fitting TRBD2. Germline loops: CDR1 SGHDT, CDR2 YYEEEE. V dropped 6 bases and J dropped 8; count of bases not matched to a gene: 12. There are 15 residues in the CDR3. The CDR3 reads CASTPGRGGRYEQFF. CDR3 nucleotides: TGTGCCAGCACTCCCGGGCGGGGGGGCCGGTATGAGCAGTTCTTC.

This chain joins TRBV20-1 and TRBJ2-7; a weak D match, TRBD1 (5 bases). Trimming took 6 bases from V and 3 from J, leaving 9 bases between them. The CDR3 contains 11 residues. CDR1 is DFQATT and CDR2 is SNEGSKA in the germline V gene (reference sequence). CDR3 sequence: CSAVDSYEQYF. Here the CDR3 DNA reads TGCAGTGCCGTAGACAGCTACGAGCAGTACTTC.

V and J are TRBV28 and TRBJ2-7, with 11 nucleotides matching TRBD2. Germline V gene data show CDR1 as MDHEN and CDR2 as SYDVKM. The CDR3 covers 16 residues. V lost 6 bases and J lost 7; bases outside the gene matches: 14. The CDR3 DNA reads TGTGCCAGCAGCCCCCCCCAGACTAGCGGGATGGGGGAGCAGTACTTC. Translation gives CASSPPQTSGMGEQYF.

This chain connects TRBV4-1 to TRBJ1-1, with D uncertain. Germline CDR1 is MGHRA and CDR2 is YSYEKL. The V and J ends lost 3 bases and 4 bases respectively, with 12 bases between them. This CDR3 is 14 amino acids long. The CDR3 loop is CASSQVLGVTEAFF. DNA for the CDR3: TGCGCCAGCAGCCAGGTACTCGGGGTCACTGAAGCTTTCTTT.

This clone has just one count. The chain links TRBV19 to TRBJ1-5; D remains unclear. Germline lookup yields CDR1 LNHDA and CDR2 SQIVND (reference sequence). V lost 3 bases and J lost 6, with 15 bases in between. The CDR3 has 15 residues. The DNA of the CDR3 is TGTGCCAGTAGTATCATGTGGGGTGGAGGTCAGCCCCAGCATTTT. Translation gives CASSIMWGGGQPQHF.

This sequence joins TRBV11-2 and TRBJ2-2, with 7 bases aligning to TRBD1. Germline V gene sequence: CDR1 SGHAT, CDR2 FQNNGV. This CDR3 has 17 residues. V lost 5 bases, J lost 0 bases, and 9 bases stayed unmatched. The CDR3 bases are TGTGCCAGCAGCAGACAGGGTTGGTCCGCGAACACCGGGGAGCTGTTTTTT. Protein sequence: CASSRQGWSANTGELFF.

The CDR3, as DNA: TGTGCCAGCAGCTTAGCCAGTGGGCCGAGTGATGGCTACACCTTC. Protein: CASSLASGPSDGYTF. V and J are TRBV7-2 and TRBJ1-2; D unclear. Trimming removed 0 bases at V and 6 bases at J, with 14 bases between. This CDR3 spans 15 amino acids. Germline values: CDR1 SGHTA, CDR2 FQGNSA.

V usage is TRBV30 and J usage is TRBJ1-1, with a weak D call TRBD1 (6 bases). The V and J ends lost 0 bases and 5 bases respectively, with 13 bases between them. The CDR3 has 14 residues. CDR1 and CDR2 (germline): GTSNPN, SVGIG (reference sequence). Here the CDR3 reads CAWSVGGGWTEAFF. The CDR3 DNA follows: TGTGCCTGGAGTGTGGGCGGGGGCTGGACTGAAGCTTTCTTT.